A selection of T cell receptor beta chains follows, all from one sample in a study of neurological immune-mediated disorders. TCRdb re-analysed the 5' RACE reads in MiXCR, keeping a single row per CDR3 protein. This sample has around 66,000 distinct CDR3 sequences, with 4.8% found just once. The sample was PBMCs. Source of these receptors: a woman in her 70s with multiple sclerosis. Both conserved end residues are trimmed from each CDR3. Fields, in order: J gene, clone size, V gene, CDR3 protein. Where a row states a size, it is once, few, many or the class of an expanded clone; other rows omit it.

TRBJ1-2 | many | TRBV5-6 | ASSFKYGYT
TRBJ2-1 | many | TRBV20-1 | SATSGGNEQF
TRBJ2-1 | many | TRBV11-2 | ASSPSTAPGLHRGVNEQF
TRBJ1-1 | many | TRBV5-1 | ASSPRGAAEAF
TRBJ1-2 | few | TRBV7-9 | ASKQTGTNYGYT
TRBJ2-7 | many | TRBV5-1 | ASSLGTGAYEQY
TRBJ2-1 | many | TRBV6-2/TRBV6-3 | ASSYSTSYNEQF
TRBJ2-7 | few | TRBV27 | ASSPGLAASSYEQY
TRBJ2-7 | many | TRBV5-1 | ASSLAGGTGLPYEQY
TRBJ2-3 | few | TRBV4-2 | ASSPGAAVSTDTQY
TRBJ2-3 | few | TRBV12-3/TRBV12-4 | ASSFLAGGPTDTQY
TRBJ1-4 | few | TRBV15 | ATEDTTNEKLF
TRBJ2-7 | many | TRBV3-1 | ASSRRTSVPEQY
TRBJ2-3 | NA | TRBV7-7 | ASSLIRGGTDTQY
TRBJ1-1 | many | TRBV7-9 | ASSRGTLNTEAF
TRBJ2-2 | many | TRBV20-1 | SARDPGLANTGELF
TRBJ1-3 | many | TRBV7-2 | ASSLGAGRAGNTIY
TRBJ1-5 | many | TRBV20-1 | SAGRTGGIGQPQH
TRBJ2-5 | many | TRBV7-2 | ASSLVVGWETQY
TRBJ2-5 | many | TRBV7-2 | ASSSGRAETQY
TRBJ2-1 | many | TRBV20-1 | SASPGQGPYNEQF
TRBJ2-7 | few | TRBV6-5 | ASSYLFKDPRYEQY
TRBJ2-1 | many | TRBV4-1 | ASSQEVRAGEQF
TRBJ2-1 | few | TRBV10-3 | AISDRLAADYNEQF
TRBJ1-5 | few | TRBV3-1 | ASSQDGYGAGANQPQN
TRBJ1-1 | many | TRBV5-1 | ASSLAAVILGTEAF
TRBJ2-2 | many | TRBV7-2 | ASSPRAELF
TRBJ1-4 | NA | TRBV5-1 | ASSFSAEPSGKLF
TRBJ2-3 | NA | TRBV10-3 | AIGRVLDTQY
TRBJ1-1 | NA | TRBV18 | ASSLGTGGSMNTEAF
TRBJ2-2 | NA | TRBV10-3 | AISEREMYTGELF
TRBJ1-2 | many | TRBV4-3 | ASSQERGYGYT
TRBJ1-2 | NA | TRBV4-3 | ASSQDRIGANYGYT
TRBJ2-3 | many | TRBV12-3/TRBV12-4 | ASASGLAPSTDTQY
TRBJ2-2 | few | TRBV5-1 | DSSTLGGELF
TRBJ2-1 | many | TRBV4-1 | ASSQEKGSNEQF
TRBJ2-1 | many | TRBV20-1 | SASKPSGTYNEQF
TRBJ1-1 | NA | TRBV18 | ASSHGQNTEAF
TRBJ2-1 | many | TRBV12-3/TRBV12-4 | ASSFWASSYNEQF
TRBJ2-5 | few | TRBV3-1 | ASSPGLAVLQETQY
TRBJ1-5 | many | TRBV6-5 | ASRKGLNQPQH
TRBJ2-5 | NA | TRBV5-1 | ASSLEQTQY
TRBJ2-1 | many | TRBV7-2 | ASSLGGGRAGNEQF
TRBJ2-3 | few | TRBV7-3 | ASSLNPTVTDTQY
TRBJ1-1 | many | TRBV14 | ASSPWGAIFTEAF
TRBJ2-2 | many | TRBV6-5 | ASSQGTGELF
TRBJ1-2 | few | TRBV19 | ASRWKTEASYGYT
TRBJ2-1 | many | TRBV5-5 | ASSSRGVAGVSNEQF
TRBJ2-1 | many | TRBV7-6 | ASSPRPGQGTSYEQF
TRBJ2-7 | many | TRBV12-3/TRBV12-4 | ASTRESYEQY
TRBJ1-5 | many | TRBV27 | ASSLKGQGAASQPQH
TRBJ1-5 | many | TRBV25-1 | ASSEFGQPQH